These 3 T cell receptor beta chains were sequenced from one sample in a study of CD8 T cells in Susac syndrome. After extraction with the RNeasy kit, 0.5 to 1 ug of the RNA was reverse transcribed using random hexamers. TCRdb reprocessed the immunoSEQ multiplex PCR reads with MiXCR, giving one entry per CDR3 protein. The profile covers around 80,000 distinct CDR3 sequences, with under 95% appearing a single time and less than 0.55% taken by the ten largest. The sample was CD8+ T cells from PBMCs. The origin of the receptors is a human donor with Susac syndrome.

The genes are TRBV7-2 and TRBJ1-3; D is ambiguous. CDR1 is SGHTA and CDR2 is FQGNSA in the germline V gene. This CDR3 has 14 residues. Deletions cut 5 bases from V and 3 bases from J, with 11 bases between. The DNA for the CDR3 is TGTGCCAGCAGCCCTCGTAGAGGTGGAAACACCATATATTTT. The encoded protein is CASSPRRGGNTIYF.

The chain employs TRBV6-2 or TRBV6-3 and TRBJ1-1, with D maybe TRBD1 (6 bases). The CDR3 covers 17 residues. The germline gives CDR1 MNHEY, CDR2 SVGEGT. V was trimmed by 2 bases and J by 0 bases, leaving 16 bases between them. CDR3 residues: CASSYGWGGGLNTEAFF. The CDR3 nucleotides read TGTGCCAGCAGTTACGGCTGGGGGGGCGGACTGAACACTGAAGCTTTCTTT.

The chain employs TRBV7-9 and TRBJ2-3; no clear D gene. The CDR3 contains 13 residues. Trimming took 5 bases from V and 4 from J, leaving 10 bases between them. Germline lookup yields CDR1 SEHNR and CDR2 FQNEAQ (reference sequence). CDR3 region: CASSLTRADTQYF. CDR3 nucleotides: TGTGCCAGCAGCCTTACCCGGGCAGATACGCAGTATTTT.